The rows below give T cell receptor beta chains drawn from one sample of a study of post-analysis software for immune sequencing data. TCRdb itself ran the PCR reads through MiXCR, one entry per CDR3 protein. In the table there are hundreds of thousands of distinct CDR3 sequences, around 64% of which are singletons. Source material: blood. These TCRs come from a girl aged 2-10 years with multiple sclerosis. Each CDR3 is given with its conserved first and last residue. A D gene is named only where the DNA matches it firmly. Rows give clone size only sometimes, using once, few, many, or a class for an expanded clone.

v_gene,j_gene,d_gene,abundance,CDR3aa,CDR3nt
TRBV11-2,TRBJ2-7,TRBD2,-,CASSLGLAGGPSMQYF,TGTGCCAGCAGCTTAGGACTAGCGGGAGGGCCTTCGATGCAGTACTTC
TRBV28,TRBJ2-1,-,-,CASTLGGRRGEQFF,TGTGCCAGCACCCTGGGAGGCCGCCGTGGTGAGCAGTTCTTC
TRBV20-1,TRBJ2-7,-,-,CSARDLAGGEPYEQYF,TGCAGTGCTAGAGATTTAGCCGGGGGAGAGCCCTACGAGCAGTACTTC
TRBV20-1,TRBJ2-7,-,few,CSVETNVNGAYEQYF,TGCAGTGTCGAGACGAACGTGAATGGGGCATACGAGCAGTACTTC
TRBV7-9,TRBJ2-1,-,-,CASSLIAYEQFF,TGTGCCAGCAGCTTAATAGCATATGAGCAGTTCTTC
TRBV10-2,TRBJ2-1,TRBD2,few,CASIERGYNEQFF,TGCGCCAGCATCGAGCGGGGCTACAATGAGCAGTTCTTC
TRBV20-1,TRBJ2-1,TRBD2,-,CSATIIQRGDNEQFF,TGCAGTGCGACCATTATCCAGCGGGGGGACAATGAGCAGTTCTTC
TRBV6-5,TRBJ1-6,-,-,CASRLGTGSPLHF,TGTGCCAGCAGACTCGGGACGGGTTCACCCCTCCACTTT
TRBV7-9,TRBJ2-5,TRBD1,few,CASSFHLLIDRGQGTQYF,TGTGCCAGCAGCTTCCACTTACTAATCGACAGGGGGCAGGGGACCCAGTACTTC
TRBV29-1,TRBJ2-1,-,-,CSVAESTIYNEQFF,TGCAGCGTTGCGGAATCGACAATTTACAATGAGCAGTTCTTC
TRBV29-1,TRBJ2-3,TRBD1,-,CSVEGVTGQGPGGTDTQYF,TGCAGCGTTGAGGGGGTGACTGGACAGGGACCTGGGGGCACAGATACGCAGTATTTT
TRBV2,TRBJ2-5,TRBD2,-,CASRKLAGGRETQYF,TGTGCCAGCAGGAAGCTAGCGGGAGGCCGGGAGACCCAGTACTTC
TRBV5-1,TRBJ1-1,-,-,CASSSSRGGFKTEAFF,TGCGCCAGCAGCTCATCACGGGGCGGGTTTAAGACTGAAGCTTTCTTT
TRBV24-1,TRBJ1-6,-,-,CATRYKSSYNSPLHF,TGTGCCACCCGGTACAAGAGCTCCTATAATTCACCCCTCCACTTT
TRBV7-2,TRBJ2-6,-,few,CASSYGTGPLSGANVLTF,TGTGCCAGCAGCTATGGGACGGGGCCCCTCTCTGGGGCCAACGTCCTGACTTTC
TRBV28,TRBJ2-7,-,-,CASRTGSGEQYF,TGTGCCAGCAGAACAGGGTCCGGCGAGCAGTACTTC
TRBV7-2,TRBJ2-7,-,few,CASREGEQYF,TGTGCCAGCAGAGAAGGCGAGCAGTACTTC
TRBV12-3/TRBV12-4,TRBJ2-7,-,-,CASSLENYEQYF,TGTGCCAGCAGTTTGGAAAACTACGAGCAGTACTTC
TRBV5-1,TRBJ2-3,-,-,CASSSVGRTDTQYF,TGCGCCAGCAGCTCCGTTGGGCGCACAGATACGCAGTATTTT
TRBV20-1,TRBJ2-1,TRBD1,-,CSVIPGTGANEQFF,TGCAGTGTTATCCCCGGGACAGGGGCCAATGAGCAGTTCTTC